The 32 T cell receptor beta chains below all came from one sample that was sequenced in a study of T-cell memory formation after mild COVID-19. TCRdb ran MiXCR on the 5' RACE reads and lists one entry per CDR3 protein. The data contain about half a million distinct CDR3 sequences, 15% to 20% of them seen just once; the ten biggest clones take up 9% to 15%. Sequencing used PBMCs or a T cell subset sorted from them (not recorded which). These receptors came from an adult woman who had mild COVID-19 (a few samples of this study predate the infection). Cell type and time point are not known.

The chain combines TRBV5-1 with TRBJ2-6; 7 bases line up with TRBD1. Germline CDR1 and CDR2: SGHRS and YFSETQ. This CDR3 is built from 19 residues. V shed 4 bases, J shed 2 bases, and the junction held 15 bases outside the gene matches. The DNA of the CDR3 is TGCGCCAGCAGCCTCCCTTCCTTGACAGGGTCCGCTGGGGCCAACGTCCTGACTTTC. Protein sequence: CASSLPSLTGSAGANVLTF.

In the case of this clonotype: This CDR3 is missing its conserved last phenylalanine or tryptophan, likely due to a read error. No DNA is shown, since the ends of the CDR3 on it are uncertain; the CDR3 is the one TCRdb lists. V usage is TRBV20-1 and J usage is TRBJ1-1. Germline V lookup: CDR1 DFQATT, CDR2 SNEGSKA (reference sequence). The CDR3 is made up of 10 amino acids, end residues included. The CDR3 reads CSAPWTPIAR.

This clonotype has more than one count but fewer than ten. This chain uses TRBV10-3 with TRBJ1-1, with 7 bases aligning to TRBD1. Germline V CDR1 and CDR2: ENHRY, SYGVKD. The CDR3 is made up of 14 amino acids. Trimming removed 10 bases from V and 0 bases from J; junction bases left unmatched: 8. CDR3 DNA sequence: TGTGCCAGCGCCGGGACAGACATGAACACTGAAGCTTTCTTT. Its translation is CASAGTDMNTEAFF.

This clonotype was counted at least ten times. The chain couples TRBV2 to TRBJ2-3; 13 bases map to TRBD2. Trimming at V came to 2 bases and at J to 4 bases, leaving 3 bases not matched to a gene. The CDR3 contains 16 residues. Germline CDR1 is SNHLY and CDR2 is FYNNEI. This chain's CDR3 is CASSESTSGGADTQYF. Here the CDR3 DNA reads TGTGCCAGCAGTGAATCTACTAGCGGGGGGGCAGATACGCAGTATTTT.

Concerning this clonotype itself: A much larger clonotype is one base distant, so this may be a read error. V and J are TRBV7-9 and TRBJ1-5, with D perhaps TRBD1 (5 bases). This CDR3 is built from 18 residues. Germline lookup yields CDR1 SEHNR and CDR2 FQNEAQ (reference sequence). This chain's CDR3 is CAISLAPPSGALNQPQHF. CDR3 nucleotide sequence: TGTGCCATCAGCTTAGCTCCCCCCTCCGGGGCTCTCAATCAGCCCCAGCATTTT.

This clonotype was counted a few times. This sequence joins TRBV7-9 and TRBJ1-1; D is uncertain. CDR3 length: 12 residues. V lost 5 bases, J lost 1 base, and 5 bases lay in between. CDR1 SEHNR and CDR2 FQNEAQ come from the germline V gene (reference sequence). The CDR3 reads CASSPENTEAFF. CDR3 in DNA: TGTGCCAGCAGCCCCGAGAACACTGAAGCTTTCTTT. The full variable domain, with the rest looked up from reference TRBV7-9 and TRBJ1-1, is DTGVSQNPRHKITKRGQNVTFRCDPISEHNRLYWYRQTLGQGPEFLTYFQNEAQLEKSRLLSDRFSAERPKGSFSTLEIQRTEQGDSAMYLCASSPENTEAFFGQGTRLTVV.

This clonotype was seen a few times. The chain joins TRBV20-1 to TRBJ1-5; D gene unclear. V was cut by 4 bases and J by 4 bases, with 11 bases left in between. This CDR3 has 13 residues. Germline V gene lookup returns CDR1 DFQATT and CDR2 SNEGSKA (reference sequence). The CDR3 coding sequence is TGCAGTGCTATTCCTGCTAGTAATCAGCCCCAGCATTTT. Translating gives CSAIPASNQPQHF.

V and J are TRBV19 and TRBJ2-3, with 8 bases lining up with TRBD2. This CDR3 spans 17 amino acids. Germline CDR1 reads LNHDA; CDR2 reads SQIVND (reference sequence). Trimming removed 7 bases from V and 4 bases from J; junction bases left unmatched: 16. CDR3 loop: CASNSRSGSGGADTQYF. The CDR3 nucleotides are TGTGCCAGTAACAGTAGGAGCGGGAGCGGGGGCGCAGATACGCAGTATTTT.

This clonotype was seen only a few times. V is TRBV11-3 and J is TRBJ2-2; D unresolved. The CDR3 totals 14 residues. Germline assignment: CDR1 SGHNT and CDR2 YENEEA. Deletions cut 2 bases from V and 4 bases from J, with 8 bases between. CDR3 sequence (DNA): TGTGCCAGCAGCTTATCGACCCTCACCGGGGAGCTGTTTTTT. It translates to CASSLSTLTGELFF.

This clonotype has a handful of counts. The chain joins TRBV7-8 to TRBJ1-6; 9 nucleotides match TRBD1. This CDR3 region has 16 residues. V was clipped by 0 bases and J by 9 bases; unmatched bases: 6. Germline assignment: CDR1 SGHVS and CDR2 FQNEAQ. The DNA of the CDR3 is TGTGCCAGCAGCTTAGCATGGGGACAGGGTGTTTCACCCCTCCACTTT. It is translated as CASSLAWGQGVSPLHF.

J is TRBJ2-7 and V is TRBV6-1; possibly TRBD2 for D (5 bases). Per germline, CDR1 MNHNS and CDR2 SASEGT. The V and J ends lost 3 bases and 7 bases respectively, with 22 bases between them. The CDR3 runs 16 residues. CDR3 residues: CASSERAVDWNTEQYF. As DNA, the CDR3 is TGTGCCAGCAGTGAGAGGGCGGTGGATTGGAACACTGAGCAGTACTTC.

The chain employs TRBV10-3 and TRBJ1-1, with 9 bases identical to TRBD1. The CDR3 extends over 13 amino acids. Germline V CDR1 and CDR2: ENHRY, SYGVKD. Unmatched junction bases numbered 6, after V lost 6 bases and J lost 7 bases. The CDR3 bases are TGTGCCATCAGGTTAACAGGGGGCAGTGAAGCTTTCTTT. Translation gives CAIRLTGGSEAFF.

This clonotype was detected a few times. CDR3 sequence reads: CASSLNGAGMADTQYF. CDR3 nucleotide sequence: TGTGCCAGCAGCTTAAATGGGGCAGGGATGGCAGATACGCAGTATTTT. The chain employs TRBV7-3 and TRBJ2-3; D perhaps matches TRBD1 (5 bases). This CDR3 contains 16 residues. Between the trimmed V and J ends, which lost 1 base and 4 bases, there was a span of 15 bases. From germline, CDR1 is SGHTA and CDR2 FQGTGA.

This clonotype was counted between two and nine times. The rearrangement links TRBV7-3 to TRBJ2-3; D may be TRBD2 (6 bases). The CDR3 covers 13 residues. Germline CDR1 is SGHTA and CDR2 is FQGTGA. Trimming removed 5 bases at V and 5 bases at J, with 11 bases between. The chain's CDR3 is CASSQMGGDTQYF. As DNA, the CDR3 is TGTGCCAGCAGCCAAATGGGAGGAGATACGCAGTATTTT.

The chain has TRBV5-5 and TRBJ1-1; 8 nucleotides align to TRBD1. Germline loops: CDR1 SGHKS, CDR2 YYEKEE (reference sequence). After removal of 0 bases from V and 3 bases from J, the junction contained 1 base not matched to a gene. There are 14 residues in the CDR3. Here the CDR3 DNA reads TGTGCCAGCAGCTTGGGGACAGGGCACACTGAAGCTTTCTTT. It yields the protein CASSLGTGHTEAFF. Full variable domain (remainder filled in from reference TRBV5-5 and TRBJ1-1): DAGVTQSPTHLIKTRGQQVTLRCSPISGHKSVSWYQQVLGQGPQFIFQYYEKEERGRGNFPDRFSARQFPNYSSELNVNALLLGDSALYLCASSLGTGHTEAFFGQGTRLTVV.

CDR3 nucleotide sequence: TGTGCCAGCGAGGGGGTCGGGACCGGGGAGCTGTTTTTT. Its translation is CASEGVGTGELFF. J is TRBJ2-2 and V is TRBV6-5; D possibly corresponds to TRBD1 (6 bases). Germline CDR1 MNHEY, CDR2 SVGAGI. The CDR3 has 13 residues. V gave up 8 bases and J gave up 5 bases, with 12 bases separating them.

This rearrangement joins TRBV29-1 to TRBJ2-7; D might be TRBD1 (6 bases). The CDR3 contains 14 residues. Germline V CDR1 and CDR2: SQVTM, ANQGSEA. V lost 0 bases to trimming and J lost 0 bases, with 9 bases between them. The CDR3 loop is CSVEEGQPSYEQYF. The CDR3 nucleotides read TGCAGCGTTGAAGAAGGACAGCCCTCCTACGAGCAGTACTTC.

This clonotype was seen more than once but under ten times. CDR3 bases: TGTGCCTGGAGTGGCAGGGGCGCAGATACGCAGTATTTT. Protein: CAWSGRGADTQYF. The chain couples TRBV30 to TRBJ2-3; D possibly corresponds to TRBD1 (6 bases). V lost 1 base to trimming and J lost 4 bases, with 9 bases between them. Germline values: CDR1 GTSNPN, CDR2 SVGIG (reference sequence). The CDR3 totals 13 residues. Complete variable domain (other parts from reference TRBV30 and TRBJ2-3): SQTIHQWPATLVQPVGSPLSLECTVEGTSNPNLYWYRQAAGRGLQLLFYSVGIGQISSEVPQNLSASRPQDRQFILSSKKLLLSDSGFYLCAWSGRGADTQYFGPGTRLTVL.

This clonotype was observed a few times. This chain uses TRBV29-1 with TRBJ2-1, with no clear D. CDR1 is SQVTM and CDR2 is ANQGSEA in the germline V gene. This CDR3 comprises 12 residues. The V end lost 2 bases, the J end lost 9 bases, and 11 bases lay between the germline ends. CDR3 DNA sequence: TGCAGCGTTGAAAAAGTCACACCTGAGCAGTTCTTC. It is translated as CSVEKVTPEQFF.

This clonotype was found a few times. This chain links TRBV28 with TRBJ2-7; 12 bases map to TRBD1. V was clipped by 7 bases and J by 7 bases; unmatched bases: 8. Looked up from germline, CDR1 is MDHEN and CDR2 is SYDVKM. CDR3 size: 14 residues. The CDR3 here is CASTRDRGRWEQYF. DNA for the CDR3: TGTGCCAGCACCCGGGACAGGGGGCGTTGGGAGCAGTACTTC.

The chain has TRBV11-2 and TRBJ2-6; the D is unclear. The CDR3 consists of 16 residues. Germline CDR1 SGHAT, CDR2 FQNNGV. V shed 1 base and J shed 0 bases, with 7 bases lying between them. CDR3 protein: CASSLVQSSGANVLTF. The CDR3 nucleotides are TGTGCCAGCAGCTTAGTGCAGTCCTCTGGGGCCAACGTCCTGACTTTC.

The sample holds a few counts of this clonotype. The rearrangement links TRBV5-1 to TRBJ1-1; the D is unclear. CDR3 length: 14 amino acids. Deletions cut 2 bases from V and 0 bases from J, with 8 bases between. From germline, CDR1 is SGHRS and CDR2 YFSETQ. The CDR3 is CASSFNWVNTEAFF. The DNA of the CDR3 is TGCGCCAGCAGCTTTAATTGGGTGAACACTGAAGCTTTCTTT.

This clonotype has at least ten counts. For the CDR3, the DNA is TGTGCCAGCATCACATCTCCGATAGCCTACAATGAGCAGTTCTTC. It codes for CASITSPIAYNEQFF. This chain connects TRBV12-3 or TRBV12-4 to TRBJ2-1; D remains unclear. V lost 7 bases, J lost 2 bases, and 15 bases lay in between. This CDR3 spans 15 amino acids.

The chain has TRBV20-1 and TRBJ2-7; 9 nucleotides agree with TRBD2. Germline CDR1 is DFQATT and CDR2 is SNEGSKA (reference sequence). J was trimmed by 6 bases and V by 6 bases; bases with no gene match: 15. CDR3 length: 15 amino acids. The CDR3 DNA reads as TGCAGTGCATACACAGCGGGAGGATCCCTCGCCGAGCAGTACTTC. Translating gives CSAYTAGGSLAEQYF.

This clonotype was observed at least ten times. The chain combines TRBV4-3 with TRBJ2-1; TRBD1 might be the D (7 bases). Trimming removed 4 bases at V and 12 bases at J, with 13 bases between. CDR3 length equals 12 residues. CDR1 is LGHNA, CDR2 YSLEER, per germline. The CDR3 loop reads CASSPQGGRQFF. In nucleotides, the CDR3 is TGCGCCAGCAGCCCTCAGGGGGGTCGGCAGTTCTTC.

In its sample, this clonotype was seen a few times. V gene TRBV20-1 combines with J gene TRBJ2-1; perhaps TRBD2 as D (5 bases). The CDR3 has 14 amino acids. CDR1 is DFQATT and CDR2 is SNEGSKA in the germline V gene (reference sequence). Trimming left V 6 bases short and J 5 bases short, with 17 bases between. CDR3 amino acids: CSASYTNGDNEQFF. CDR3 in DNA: TGCAGTGCCAGCTACACTAACGGGGACAATGAGCAGTTCTTC.

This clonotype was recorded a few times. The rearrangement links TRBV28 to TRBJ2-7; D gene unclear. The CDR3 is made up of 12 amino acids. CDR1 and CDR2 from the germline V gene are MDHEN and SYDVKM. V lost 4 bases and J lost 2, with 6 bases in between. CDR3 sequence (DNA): TGTGCCAGCAGTTCCTCCCCCTACGAGCAGTACTTC. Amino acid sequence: CASSSSPYEQYF.

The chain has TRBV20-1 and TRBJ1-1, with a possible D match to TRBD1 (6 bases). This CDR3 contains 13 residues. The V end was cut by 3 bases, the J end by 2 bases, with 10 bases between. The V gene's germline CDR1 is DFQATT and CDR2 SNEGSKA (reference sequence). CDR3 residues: CSARGHINTEAFF. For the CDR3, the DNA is TGCAGTGCTAGGGGACACATAAACACTGAAGCTTTCTTT.

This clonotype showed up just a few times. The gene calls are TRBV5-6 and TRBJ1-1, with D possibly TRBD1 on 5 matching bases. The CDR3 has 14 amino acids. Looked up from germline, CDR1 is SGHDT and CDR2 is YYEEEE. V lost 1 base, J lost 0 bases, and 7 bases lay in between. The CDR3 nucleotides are TGTGCCAGCAGCTTGCCGGGGCTGAACACTGAAGCTTTCTTT. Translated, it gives CASSLPGLNTEAFF.

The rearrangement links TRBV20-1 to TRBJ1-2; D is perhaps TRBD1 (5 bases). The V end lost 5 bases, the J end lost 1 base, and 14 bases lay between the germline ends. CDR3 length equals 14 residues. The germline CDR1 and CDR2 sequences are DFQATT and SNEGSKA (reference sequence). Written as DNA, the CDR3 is TGCAGTGCTCCAAGCGGGACGGTTAACTATGGCTACACCTTC. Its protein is CSAPSGTVNYGYTF.

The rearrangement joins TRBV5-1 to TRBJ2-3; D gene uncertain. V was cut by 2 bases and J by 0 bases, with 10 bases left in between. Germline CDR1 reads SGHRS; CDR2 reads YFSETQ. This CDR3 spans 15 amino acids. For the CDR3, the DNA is TGCGCCAGCAGCTTTTCAACCCAGAGCACAGATACGCAGTATTTT. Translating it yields CASSFSTQSTDTQYF.

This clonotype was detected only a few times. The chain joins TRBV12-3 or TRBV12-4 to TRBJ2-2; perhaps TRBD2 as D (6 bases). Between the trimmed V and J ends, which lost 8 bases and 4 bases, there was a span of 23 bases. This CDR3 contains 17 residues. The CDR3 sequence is CASRQPSNLGGTGELFF. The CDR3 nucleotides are TGTGCCAGCCGTCAACCTAGCAACCTGGGGGGCACCGGGGAGCTGTTTTTT.